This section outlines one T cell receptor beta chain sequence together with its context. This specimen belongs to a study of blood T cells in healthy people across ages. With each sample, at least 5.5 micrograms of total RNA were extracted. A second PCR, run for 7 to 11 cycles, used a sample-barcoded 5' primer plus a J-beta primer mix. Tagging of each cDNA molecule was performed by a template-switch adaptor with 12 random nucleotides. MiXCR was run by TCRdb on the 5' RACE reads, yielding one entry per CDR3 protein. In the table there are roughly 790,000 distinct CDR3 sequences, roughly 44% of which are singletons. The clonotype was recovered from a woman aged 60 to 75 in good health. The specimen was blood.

Here the CDR3 DNA reads TGTGCCAGCAGCCAAGCCCCGGGACAGACCTTTTACGAGCAGTACTTC. This gives the protein CASSQAPGQTFYEQYF. V is TRBV3-1 and J is TRBJ2-7; TRBD1 matches 7 bases. V lost 1 base to trimming and J lost 4 bases; unmatched junction nucleotides: 10. The germline gives CDR1 LGHDT, CDR2 YNNKEL (reference sequence). There are 16 residues in the CDR3.